Listed below are T cell receptor beta chains from one sample, sequenced in a study of blood T cell repertoires in COVID-19. The assay was immunoSEQ multiplex PCR, and TCRdb's table has in-frame clones only and misses some. The sample lists approximately 82,000 clones, approximately 90% occurring once. Sequenced input: peripheral blood. These receptors all stem from a man aged 65 to 85 with active or convalescent COVID-19. Each CDR3 is given with its conserved first and last residue. The D gene is left open where the match is weak. Clone size is given for some rows only: seen once, a few or many times, or a class if the clone is expanded.

clone size: .; D gene: TRBD1; J gene: TRBJ2-7; V gene: TRBV28; CDR3 DNA: TGTGCCAGCAGTCCTGGGACAGGGGGCTACGAGCAGTACTTC; CDR3 protein: CASSPGTGGYEQYF
clone size: .; D gene: .; J gene: TRBJ2-1; V gene: TRBV7-8; CDR3 DNA: TGTGCCAGCAGCCCCGTGGCCAGTGAGCAGTTCTTC; CDR3 protein: CASSPVASEQFF
clone size: .; D gene: .; J gene: TRBJ2-6; V gene: TRBV9; CDR3 DNA: TGTGCCAGCAGCGTAGCTGGCGGCGGTCCAGGGGCCAACGTCCTGACTTTC; CDR3 protein: CASSVAGGGPGANVLTF
clone size: .; D gene: .; J gene: TRBJ1-4; V gene: TRBV12-3/TRBV12-4; CDR3 DNA: TGTGCCAGCAGTGACACTGAAAAACTGTTTTTT; CDR3 protein: CASSDTEKLFF
clone size: .; D gene: TRBD2; J gene: TRBJ2-7; V gene: TRBV7-2; CDR3 DNA: TGTGCCAGCAGCTTGGGACTAGCGGGAAGCGAGCAGTACTTC; CDR3 protein: CASSLGLAGSEQYF
clone size: .; D gene: TRBD2; J gene: TRBJ2-1; V gene: TRBV18; CDR3 DNA: TGTGCCAGCTCACTCGCACTAGCGGGAGGGCGCTCCTACAATGAGCAGTTCTTC; CDR3 protein: CASSLALAGGRSYNEQFF
clone size: .; D gene: .; J gene: TRBJ1-5; V gene: TRBV2; CDR3 DNA: TGTGCCAGCCATTTCTTAGGGGGTGATCAGCCCCAGCATTTT; CDR3 protein: CASHFLGGDQPQHF
clone size: .; D gene: TRBD1; J gene: TRBJ1-1; V gene: TRBV18; CDR3 DNA: TGTGCCAGCTCACAATCCGGGACAGGGGTCATGAACACTGAAGCTTTCTTT; CDR3 protein: CASSQSGTGVMNTEAFF
clone size: .; D gene: TRBD1; J gene: TRBJ1-5; V gene: TRBV6-5; CDR3 DNA: TGTGCCAGCAGAGGACAGGGGGCGAAGGATCAGCCCCAGCATTTT; CDR3 protein: CASRGQGAKDQPQHF
clone size: .; D gene: TRBD2; J gene: TRBJ2-1; V gene: TRBV19; CDR3 DNA: TGTGCCAGTAGACGGGCGGCTAGCGGGACCAATGAGCAGTTCTTC; CDR3 protein: CASRRAASGTNEQFF
clone size: .; D gene: .; J gene: TRBJ2-7; V gene: TRBV27; CDR3 DNA: TGTGCCAGCAGTGTCCGCGGACAGCCACCCTACGAGCAGTACTTC; CDR3 protein: CASSVRGQPPYEQYF
clone size: .; D gene: TRBD2; J gene: TRBJ2-5; V gene: TRBV19; CDR3 DNA: TGTGCCAGTAGTCGAAGACTAGCGGGTTCACAAGAGACCCAGTACTTC; CDR3 protein: CASSRRLAGSQETQYF
clone size: .; D gene: .; J gene: TRBJ2-5; V gene: TRBV25-1; CDR3 DNA: TGTGCCAGCAGTGAACCCCCAGGGGAAGAGACCCAGTACTTC; CDR3 protein: CASSEPPGEETQYF
clone size: once; D gene: .; J gene: TRBJ2-3; V gene: TRBV5-1; CDR3 DNA: TGCGCCAGCAGATCTCAGACTAGCACAGATACGCAGTATTTT; CDR3 protein: CASRSQTSTDTQYF
clone size: .; D gene: TRBD2; J gene: TRBJ2-2; V gene: TRBV7-9; CDR3 DNA: TGTGCCAGCAGCCCAGGGACTAGCGGGAGGGCCCTCAAGGAGGAGCTGTTTTTT; CDR3 protein: CASSPGTSGRALKEELFF
clone size: .; D gene: .; J gene: TRBJ2-5; V gene: TRBV5-8; CDR3 DNA: TGTGCCAGCAGCTTCCCTGGTGGGAGGAGTGAGACCCAGTACTTC; CDR3 protein: CASSFPGGRSETQYF
clone size: .; D gene: TRBD2; J gene: TRBJ2-1; V gene: TRBV7-2; CDR3 DNA: TGTGCCAGCAGCTTAGATAGGGTAGCGGGTTACAATGAGCAGTTCTTC; CDR3 protein: CASSLDRVAGYNEQFF
clone size: .; D gene: .; J gene: TRBJ2-5; V gene: TRBV19; CDR3 DNA: TGTGCCAGTAGTATAATGCCGGGGGAGACCCAGTACTTC; CDR3 protein: CASSIMPGETQYF
clone size: .; D gene: .; J gene: TRBJ1-3; V gene: TRBV29-1; CDR3 DNA: TGCAGCGCCATAACAGGGTTTGGAAACACCATATATTTT; CDR3 protein: CSAITGFGNTIYF
clone size: .; D gene: .; J gene: TRBJ1-2; V gene: TRBV21-1; CDR3 DNA: TGTGCCAGCGGGAGGGACAGGGGGCCCGCCCCCCACTATGGCTACACCTTC; CDR3 protein: CASGRDRGPAPHYGYTF
clone size: .; D gene: .; J gene: TRBJ1-5; V gene: TRBV15; CDR3 DNA: TGTGCCACCAGCAGACCGAATCAGCCCCAGCATTTT; CDR3 protein: CATSRPNQPQHF
clone size: .; D gene: .; J gene: TRBJ2-5; V gene: TRBV6-5; CDR3 DNA: TGTGCCAGCAGCCGCCGGCAAGAGACCCAGTACTTC; CDR3 protein: CASSRRQETQYF
clone size: .; D gene: TRBD1; J gene: TRBJ2-1; V gene: TRBV7-7; CDR3 DNA: TGTGCTAGCAGCATAGACAGGGCAGGGGGCAAAAATGAGCAGTTCTTC; CDR3 protein: CASSIDRAGGKNEQFF
clone size: .; D gene: TRBD2; J gene: TRBJ2-7; V gene: TRBV3-1/TRBV3-2; CDR3 DNA: TGTGCCAGCAGCCCGGGACTAGGTAATCGGGGGTACGACGAGCAGTACTTC; CDR3 protein: CASSPGLGNRGYDEQYF
clone size: .; D gene: .; J gene: TRBJ2-5; V gene: TRBV9; CDR3 DNA: TGTGCCAGCAGCGTAGGCCTAGTGCAAGAGACCCAGTACTTC; CDR3 protein: CASSVGLVQETQYF
clone size: .; D gene: .; J gene: TRBJ1-6; V gene: TRBV2; CDR3 DNA: TGTGCCAGTGGTTCCCCGGGTGTTTCACCCCTCCACTTT; CDR3 protein: CASGSPGVSPLHF
clone size: .; D gene: TRBD1; J gene: TRBJ1-5; V gene: TRBV6-5; CDR3 DNA: TGTGCCAGCAGTTGGGACAGGGGTAATCAGCCCCAGCATTTT; CDR3 protein: CASSWDRGNQPQHF
clone size: .; D gene: TRBD2; J gene: TRBJ2-1; V gene: TRBV19; CDR3 DNA: TGTGCCAGTAGTATAATAGCGGGACTCCCCAATGAGCAGTTCTTC; CDR3 protein: CASSIIAGLPNEQFF
clone size: .; D gene: .; J gene: TRBJ2-3; V gene: TRBV28; CDR3 DNA: TGTGCCAGCAGCCCTAGGACAGATACGCAGTATTTT; CDR3 protein: CASSPRTDTQYF
clone size: .; D gene: TRBD1; J gene: TRBJ2-7; V gene: TRBV7-2; CDR3 DNA: TGTGCCAGCAGCTTTCTCGGGACAGTCGGCGGCGAGCAGTACTTC; CDR3 protein: CASSFLGTVGGEQYF
clone size: .; D gene: TRBD1; J gene: TRBJ2-7; V gene: TRBV7-9; CDR3 DNA: TGTGCCAGCAGCCCCCACGGTGTGGGACAGGGAACCTACGAGCAGTACTTC; CDR3 protein: CASSPHGVGQGTYEQYF
clone size: few; D gene: TRBD1; J gene: TRBJ2-7; V gene: TRBV3-1/TRBV3-2; CDR3 DNA: TGTGCCAGCAGCCAAGGGAGGACAGGGGGTCAAGAGCAGTACTTC; CDR3 protein: CASSQGRTGGQEQYF
clone size: .; D gene: .; J gene: TRBJ2-2; V gene: TRBV29-1; CDR3 DNA: TGCAGCGTTGTCTTACAGAAGGACACCGGGGAGCTGTTTTTT; CDR3 protein: CSVVLQKDTGELFF
clone size: .; D gene: TRBD1; J gene: TRBJ1-1; V gene: TRBV2; CDR3 DNA: TGTGCCAGCAGTGAGCTAGGACAGGTGAACACTGAAGCTTTCTTT; CDR3 protein: CASSELGQVNTEAFF
clone size: .; D gene: .; J gene: TRBJ1-2; V gene: TRBV2; CDR3 DNA: TGTGCCAGCAGTGAACGGGAATACTATGGCTACACCTTC; CDR3 protein: CASSEREYYGYTF
clone size: .; D gene: TRBD2; J gene: TRBJ2-5; V gene: TRBV10-3; CDR3 DNA: TGTGCCATCAGTGAGTCGCCAGCGGGGTCTGGGACCCAGTACTTC; CDR3 protein: CAISESPAGSGTQYF
clone size: .; D gene: .; J gene: TRBJ2-1; V gene: TRBV7-3; CDR3 DNA: TGTGCCAGCGGTCCGAGCTCCTACAATGAGCAGTTCTTC; CDR3 protein: CASGPSSYNEQFF
clone size: .; D gene: .; J gene: TRBJ1-5; V gene: TRBV30; CDR3 DNA: TGTGCCTGGAGTGGGAGGGAGGATCAGCCCCAGCATTTT; CDR3 protein: CAWSGREDQPQHF
clone size: .; D gene: .; J gene: TRBJ1-1; V gene: TRBV2; CDR3 DNA: TGTGCCAGCAGTGAAGGAAGCCGCCGGGAAACTGAAGCTTTCTTT; CDR3 protein: CASSEGSRRETEAFF
clone size: once; D gene: .; J gene: TRBJ1-5; V gene: TRBV7-9; CDR3 DNA: TGTGCCAGCAGCTTAGACGGTCAGCCCCAGCATTTT; CDR3 protein: CASSLDGQPQHF
clone size: .; D gene: .; J gene: TRBJ1-5; V gene: TRBV6-6; CDR3 DNA: TGTGCCAGCACGAGTACTTTAAGCAATCAGCCCCAGCATTTT; CDR3 protein: CASTSTLSNQPQHF
clone size: .; D gene: .; J gene: TRBJ1-1; V gene: TRBV7-9; CDR3 DNA: TGTGCCAGCAGCTTGTCGGGGGGATTTGATGAAGCTTTCTTT; CDR3 protein: CASSLSGGFDEAFF
clone size: .; D gene: .; J gene: TRBJ1-2; V gene: TRBV9; CDR3 DNA: TGTGCCAGCAGCGTAATAACGGGTCAATATGGCTACACCTTC; CDR3 protein: CASSVITGQYGYTF
clone size: .; D gene: TRBD1; J gene: TRBJ1-1; V gene: TRBV25-1; CDR3 DNA: TGTGCCAGCACCCAACCAGGGGGCTTGGGCACTGAAGCTTTCTTT; CDR3 protein: CASTQPGGLGTEAFF
clone size: .; D gene: .; J gene: TRBJ2-7; V gene: TRBV5-1; CDR3 DNA: TGCGCCAGCAGCTTAGGGGATTACGAGCAGTACTTC; CDR3 protein: CASSLGDYEQYF
clone size: .; D gene: TRBD2; J gene: TRBJ2-7; V gene: TRBV5-1; CDR3 DNA: TGCGCCAGCAGCTTTCGGGGGGAAGATAACTACGAGCAGTACTTC; CDR3 protein: CASSFRGEDNYEQYF
clone size: few; D gene: .; J gene: TRBJ2-2; V gene: TRBV11-3; CDR3 DNA: TGTGCCAGCAGCGCAAGCTCACTAGTAACCGGGGAGCTGTTTTTT; CDR3 protein: CASSASSLVTGELFF
clone size: .; D gene: .; J gene: TRBJ2-7; V gene: TRBV28; CDR3 DNA: TGTGCCAGCACCCCCGGGTCGGCAGAAAGCTCCTACGAGCAGTACTTC; CDR3 protein: CASTPGSAESSYEQYF
clone size: .; D gene: .; J gene: TRBJ2-7; V gene: TRBV4-2; CDR3 DNA: TGTGCCAGCAGCCAAGATTTTTCGCGGGAGCAGTACTTC; CDR3 protein: CASSQDFSREQYF
clone size: .; D gene: .; J gene: TRBJ1-5; V gene: TRBV5-5; CDR3 DNA: TGTGCCAGCAGCCCAGGGTTTGAGCCCCAGCATTTT; CDR3 protein: CASSPGFEPQHF
clone size: .; D gene: TRBD2; J gene: TRBJ2-1; V gene: TRBV5-1; CDR3 DNA: TGCGCCAGCAGCGTCACTAGCGGTATAGTCGATGAGCAGTTCTTC; CDR3 protein: CASSVTSGIVDEQFF
clone size: .; D gene: TRBD1; J gene: TRBJ2-1; V gene: TRBV4-1; CDR3 DNA: TGCGCCAGCCAACCCGACAGGGGGCGAGGTGAGCAGTTCTTC; CDR3 protein: CASQPDRGRGEQFF